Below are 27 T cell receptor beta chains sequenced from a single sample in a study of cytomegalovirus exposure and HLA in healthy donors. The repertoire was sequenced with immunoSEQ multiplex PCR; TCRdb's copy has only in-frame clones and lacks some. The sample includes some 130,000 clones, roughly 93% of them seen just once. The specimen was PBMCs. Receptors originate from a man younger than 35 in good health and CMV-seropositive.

In nucleotides, the CDR3 is TGCGCCAGCAGCAAGGGGGTAGCGGGAGTTAGAGAGACCCAGTACTTC. Its translation: CASSKGVAGVRETQYF. The chain carries TRBV5-1 and TRBJ2-5; TRBD2 matches 9 bases. This CDR3 contains 16 residues. V lost 4 bases, J lost 4 bases, and 11 bases stayed unmatched. Germline lookup yields CDR1 SGHRS and CDR2 YFSETQ.

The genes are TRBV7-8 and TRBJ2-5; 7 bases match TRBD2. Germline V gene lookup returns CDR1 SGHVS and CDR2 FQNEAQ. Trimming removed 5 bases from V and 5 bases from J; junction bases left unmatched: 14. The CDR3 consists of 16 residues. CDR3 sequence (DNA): TGTGCCAGCAGCCCTAATAGCGGGTCCGGGGGGGAGACCCAGTACTTC. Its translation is CASSPNSGSGGETQYF.

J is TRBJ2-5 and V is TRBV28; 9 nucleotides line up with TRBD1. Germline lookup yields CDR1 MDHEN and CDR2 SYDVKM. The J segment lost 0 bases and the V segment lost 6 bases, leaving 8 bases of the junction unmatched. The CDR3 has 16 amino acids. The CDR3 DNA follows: TGTGCCAGCAGAGGACATGACAGGGGGTACCAAGAGACCCAGTACTTC. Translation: CASRGHDRGYQETQYF. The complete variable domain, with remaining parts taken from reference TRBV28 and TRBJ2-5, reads DVKVTQSSRYLVKRTGEKVFLECVQDMDHENMFWYRQDPGLGLRLIYFSYDVKMKEKGDIPEGYSVSREKKERFSLILESASTNQTSMYLCASRGHDRGYQETQYFGPGTRLLVL.

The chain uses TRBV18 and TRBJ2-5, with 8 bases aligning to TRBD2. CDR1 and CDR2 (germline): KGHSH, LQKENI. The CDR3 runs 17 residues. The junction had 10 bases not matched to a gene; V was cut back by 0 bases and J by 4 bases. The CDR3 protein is CASSPPTGLATGETQYF. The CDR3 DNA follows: TGTGCCAGCTCACCACCTACCGGACTAGCAACCGGAGAGACCCAGTACTTC.

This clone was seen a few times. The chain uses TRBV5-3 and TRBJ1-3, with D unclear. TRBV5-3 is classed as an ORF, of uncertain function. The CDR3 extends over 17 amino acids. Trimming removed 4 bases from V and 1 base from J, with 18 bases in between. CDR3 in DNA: TGTGCCAGAAGCACCCAAGGAGGATACCCTTCTGGAAACACCATATATTTT. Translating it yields CARSTQGGYPSGNTIYF.

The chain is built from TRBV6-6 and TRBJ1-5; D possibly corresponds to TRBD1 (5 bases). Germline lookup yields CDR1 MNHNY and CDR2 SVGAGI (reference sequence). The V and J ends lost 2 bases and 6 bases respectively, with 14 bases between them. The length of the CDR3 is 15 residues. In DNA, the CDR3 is TGTGCCAGCAGTTACCCAGGGTATGGGCCTCAGCCCCAGCATTTT. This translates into CASSYPGYGPQPQHF.

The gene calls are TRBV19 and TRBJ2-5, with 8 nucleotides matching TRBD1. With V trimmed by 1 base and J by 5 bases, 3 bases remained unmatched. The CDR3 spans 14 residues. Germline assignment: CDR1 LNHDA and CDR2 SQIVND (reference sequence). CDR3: CASSIVTGGETQYF. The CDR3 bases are TGTGCCAGTAGTATAGTAACAGGGGGGGAGACCCAGTACTTC.

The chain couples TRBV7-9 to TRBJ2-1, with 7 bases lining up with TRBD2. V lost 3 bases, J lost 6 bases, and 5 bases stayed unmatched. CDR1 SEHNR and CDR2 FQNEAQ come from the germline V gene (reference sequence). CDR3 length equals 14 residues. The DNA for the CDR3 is TGTGCCAGCAGCTTCAATCCTAGCGGCAATGAGCAGTTCTTC. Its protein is CASSFNPSGNEQFF.

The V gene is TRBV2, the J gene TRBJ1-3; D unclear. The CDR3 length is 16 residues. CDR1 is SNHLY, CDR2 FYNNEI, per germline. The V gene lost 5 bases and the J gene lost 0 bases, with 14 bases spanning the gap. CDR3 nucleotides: TGTGCCAGCAGTCGAGATAGCTTAAGCTCTGGAAACACCATATATTTT. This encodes CASSRDSLSSGNTIYF. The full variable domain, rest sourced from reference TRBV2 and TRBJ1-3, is EPEVTQTPSHQVTQMGQEVILRCVPISNHLYFYWYRQILGQKVEFLVSFYNNEISEKSEIFDDQFSVERPDGSNFTLKIRSTKLEDSAMYFCASSRDSLSSGNTIYFGEGSWLTVV.

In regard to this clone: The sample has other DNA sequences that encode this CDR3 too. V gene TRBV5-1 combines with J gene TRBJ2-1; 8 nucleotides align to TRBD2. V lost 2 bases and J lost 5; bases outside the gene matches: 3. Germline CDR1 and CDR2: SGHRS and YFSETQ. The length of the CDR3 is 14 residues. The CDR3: CASSLAGADNEQFF. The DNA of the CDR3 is TGCGCCAGCAGCTTAGCGGGAGCAGACAATGAGCAGTTCTTC. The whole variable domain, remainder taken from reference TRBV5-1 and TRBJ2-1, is KAGVTQTPRYLIKTRGQQVTLSCSPISGHRSVSWYQQTPGQGLQFLFEYFSETQRNKGNFPGRFSGRQFSNSRSEMNVSTLELGDSALYLCASSLAGADNEQFFGPGTRLTVL.

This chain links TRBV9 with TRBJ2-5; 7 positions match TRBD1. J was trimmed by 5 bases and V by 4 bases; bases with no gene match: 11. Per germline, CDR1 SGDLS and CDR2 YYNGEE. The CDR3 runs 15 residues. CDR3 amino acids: CASSPRQGEGETQYF. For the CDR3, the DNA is TGTGCCAGCAGCCCGCGACAGGGCGAGGGGGAGACCCAGTACTTC.

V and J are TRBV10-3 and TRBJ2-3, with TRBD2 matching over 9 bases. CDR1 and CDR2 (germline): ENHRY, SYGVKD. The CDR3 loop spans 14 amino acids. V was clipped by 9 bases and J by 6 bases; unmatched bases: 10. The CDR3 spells CAMSSGGRVDTQYF. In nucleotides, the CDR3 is TGTGCCATGAGCAGTGGCGGGAGGGTGGATACGCAGTATTTT.

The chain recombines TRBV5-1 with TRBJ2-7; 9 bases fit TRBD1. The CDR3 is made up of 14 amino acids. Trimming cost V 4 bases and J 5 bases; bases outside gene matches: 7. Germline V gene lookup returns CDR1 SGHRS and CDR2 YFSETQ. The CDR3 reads CASSPNRGHDEQYF. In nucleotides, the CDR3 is TGCGCCAGCAGCCCTAACAGGGGGCACGACGAGCAGTACTTC.

CDR3 nucleotide sequence: TGTGCCAGCAGTTTGGGACATAACTATGGCTACACCTTC. It translates to CASSLGHNYGYTF. The chain links TRBV28 to TRBJ1-2, with D tentatively TRBD1 (6 bases). From germline, CDR1 is MDHEN and CDR2 SYDVKM. The CDR3 has 13 residues. The V end was cut by 3 bases, the J end by 1 base, with 6 bases between.

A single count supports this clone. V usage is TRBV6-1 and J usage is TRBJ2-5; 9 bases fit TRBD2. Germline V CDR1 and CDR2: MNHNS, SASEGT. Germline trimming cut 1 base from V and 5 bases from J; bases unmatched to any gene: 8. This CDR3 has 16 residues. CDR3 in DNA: TGTGCCAGCAGTGAAGGGGTAGCGGGAGTTGGGGAGACCCAGTACTTC. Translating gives CASSEGVAGVGETQYF.

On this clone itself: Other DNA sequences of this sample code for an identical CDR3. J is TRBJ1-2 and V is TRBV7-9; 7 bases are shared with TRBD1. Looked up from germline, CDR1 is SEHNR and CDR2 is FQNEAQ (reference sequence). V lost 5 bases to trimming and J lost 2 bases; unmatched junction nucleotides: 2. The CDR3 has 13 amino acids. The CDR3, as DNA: TGTGCCAGCAGCCTCAGGGGGAACTATGGCTACACCTTC. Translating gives CASSLRGNYGYTF.

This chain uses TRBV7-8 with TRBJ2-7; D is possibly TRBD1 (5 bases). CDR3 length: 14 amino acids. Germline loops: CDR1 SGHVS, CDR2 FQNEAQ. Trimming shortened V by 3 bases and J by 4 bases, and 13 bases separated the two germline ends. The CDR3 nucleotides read TGTGCCAGCAGCTTCGTAGACAGCCCTTACGAGCAGTACTTC. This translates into CASSFVDSPYEQYF.

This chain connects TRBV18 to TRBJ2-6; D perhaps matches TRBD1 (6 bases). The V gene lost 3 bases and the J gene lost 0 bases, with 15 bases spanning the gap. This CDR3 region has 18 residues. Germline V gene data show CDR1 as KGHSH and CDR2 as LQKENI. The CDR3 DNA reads TGTGCCAGCTCACCCCCTACAGGGATCAGCTCTGGGGCCAACGTCCTGACTTTC. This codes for CASSPPTGISSGANVLTF.

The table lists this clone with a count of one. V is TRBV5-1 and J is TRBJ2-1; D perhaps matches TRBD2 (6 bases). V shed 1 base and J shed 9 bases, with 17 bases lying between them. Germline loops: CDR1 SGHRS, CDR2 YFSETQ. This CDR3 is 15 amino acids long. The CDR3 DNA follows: TGCGCCAGCAGCTTGCAGGGACTGGCAGAGGGTGAGCAGTTCTTC. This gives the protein CASSLQGLAEGEQFF.

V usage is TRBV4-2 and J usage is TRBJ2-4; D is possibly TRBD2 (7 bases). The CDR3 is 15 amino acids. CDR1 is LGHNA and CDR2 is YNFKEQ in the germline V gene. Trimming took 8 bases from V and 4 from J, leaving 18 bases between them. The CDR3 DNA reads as TGTGCCAGCGGCCCAGCGGGACACCAGAAAAACATTCAGTACTTC. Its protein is CASGPAGHQKNIQYF.

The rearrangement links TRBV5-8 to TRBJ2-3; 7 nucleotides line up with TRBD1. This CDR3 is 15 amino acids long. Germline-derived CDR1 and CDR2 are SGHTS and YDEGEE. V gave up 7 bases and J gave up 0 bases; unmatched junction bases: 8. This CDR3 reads CASSVGQVSTDTQYF. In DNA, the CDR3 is TGTGCCAGCTCTGTTGGACAGGTTAGCACAGATACGCAGTATTTT.

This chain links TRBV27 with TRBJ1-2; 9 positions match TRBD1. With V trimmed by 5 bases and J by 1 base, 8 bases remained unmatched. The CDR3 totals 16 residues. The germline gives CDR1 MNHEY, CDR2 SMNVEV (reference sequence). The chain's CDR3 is CASSPGTGYFNYGYTF. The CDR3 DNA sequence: TGTGCCAGCAGTCCAGGGACAGGGTATTTTAACTATGGCTACACCTTC.

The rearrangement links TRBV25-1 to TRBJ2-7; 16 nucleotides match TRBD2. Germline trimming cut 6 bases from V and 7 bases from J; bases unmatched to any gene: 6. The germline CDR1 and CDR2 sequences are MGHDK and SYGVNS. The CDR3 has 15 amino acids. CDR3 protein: CASRKGTSGRVEQYF. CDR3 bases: TGTGCCAGCAGGAAGGGGACTAGCGGGAGGGTTGAGCAGTACTTC.

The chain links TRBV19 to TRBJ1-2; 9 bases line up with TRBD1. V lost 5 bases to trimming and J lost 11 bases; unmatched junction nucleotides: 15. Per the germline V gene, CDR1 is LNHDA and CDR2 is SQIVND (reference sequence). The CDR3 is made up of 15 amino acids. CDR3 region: CASSLAPDRGGNYTF. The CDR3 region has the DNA TGTGCCAGTAGTCTAGCCCCGGACAGGGGAGGAAATTACACCTTC.

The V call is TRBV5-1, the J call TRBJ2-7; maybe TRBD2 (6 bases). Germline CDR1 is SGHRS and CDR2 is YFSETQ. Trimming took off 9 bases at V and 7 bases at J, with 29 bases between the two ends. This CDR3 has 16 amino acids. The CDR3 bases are TGCGCCACCACACCGGGGGTGGGAGCCAACACGGGGGAGCAGTACTTC. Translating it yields CATTPGVGANTGEQYF.

The CDR3 reads CSVWTGTGNTIYF. The CDR3 DNA reads TGCAGCGTCTGGACAGGGACTGGAAACACCATATATTTT. The chain links TRBV29-1 to TRBJ1-3; 8 bases agree with TRBD1. This CDR3 has 13 residues. J gave up 2 bases and V 6 bases, and 3 bases lay outside the gene matches. From germline, CDR1 is SQVTM and CDR2 ANQGSEA.

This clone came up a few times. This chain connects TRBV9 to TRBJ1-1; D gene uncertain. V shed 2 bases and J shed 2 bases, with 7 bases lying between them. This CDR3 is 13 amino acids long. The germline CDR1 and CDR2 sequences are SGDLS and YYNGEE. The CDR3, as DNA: TGTGCCAGCAGCGTTTCAGTTAACACTGAAGCTTTCTTT. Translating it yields CASSVSVNTEAFF.